This note documents a single TCR beta chain sequence. Antigen specificity is unknown. This entry comes from a study of shared clonotypes between healthy human individuals. For the study at large: The donor pool was made up of two women and a few men aged 18 to 49.

V lost 4 bases to trimming and J lost 12 bases; unmatched junction nucleotides: 13. This CDR3 has 15 residues. Germline V gives CDR1 MNHEY, CDR2 SVGAGI. Study-wide results and limits: Across several donors, naive CD4 shared 5% to 6.5%, naive CD8 around 3.5%, memory CD4 over 2%, memory CD8 around 0.36%.

Each donor was a Caucasian adult residing in Nashville, Tennessee. The assay ran at deep level. Produced via immunoSEQ multiplex PCR; TCRdb's table is partial and in-frame only. The sample contains 2 million to 3 million clones, more than 85% of which appear only once. This clonotype originated in a man aged 18 to 29 in good health. Some clones in this sample may be carry-over from other donors' samples. The chain links TRBV6-5 to TRBJ2-7, with 12 positions matching TRBD2. Sequenced material: naive CD4+ T cells from PBMCs. Subset meaning: CD45RA+ positively selected. The CDR3 nucleotides are TGTGCCAGCAGTTCGGCGACTAGCGGGAGAGCGCCTTCGTACTTC. Protein product: CASSSATSGRAPSYF.